This is a list of T cell receptor beta chains from one sample in a study of blood T cell repertoires in COVID-19. Profiling relied on immunoSEQ multiplex PCR, and the TCRdb table lists in-frame clones only, not all of them. The data hold about 210,000 clones, with about 86% observed a single time. Sequences were obtained from PBMCs or T cells enriched from blood (not recorded which). These receptors originate from a woman between 45 and 65 years old with acute COVID-19. CDR3s include the opening cysteine and the closing phenylalanine or tryptophan. D genes are given only for firm matches. Size values are once, few and many counts, or a class for expanded clones, and some rows have none.

len: 17
d_gene: TRBD2
v_gene: TRBV10-3
abundance: NA
j_gene: TRBJ2-2
CDR3nt: TGTGCCATCAGTGAGTCAGCTAGCGGGATCGGCACCGGGGAGCTGTTTTTT
CDR3aa: CAISESASGIGTGELFF

len: 17
d_gene: NA
v_gene: TRBV21-1
abundance: NA
j_gene: TRBJ2-1
CDR3nt: TGTGCCAGCAGCCGAATCATTAGCGGGAGCTCCTACAATGAGCAGTTCTTC
CDR3aa: CASSRIISGSSYNEQFF

len: 15
d_gene: TRBD2
v_gene: TRBV19
abundance: few
j_gene: TRBJ2-5
CDR3nt: TGTGCCAGCCGTACCGCTAGCGGGTCCCAAGAGACCCAGTACTTC
CDR3aa: CASRTASGSQETQYF

len: 13
d_gene: NA
v_gene: TRBV5-5
abundance: NA
j_gene: TRBJ1-2
CDR3nt: TGTGCCAGCAGCTTGGCAGGAAACTATGGCTACACCTTC
CDR3aa: CASSLAGNYGYTF

len: 15
d_gene: TRBD1
v_gene: TRBV18
abundance: once
j_gene: TRBJ2-7
CDR3nt: TGTGCCAGCTCACCTTTGGGACAGCGACCCTACGAGCAGTACTTC
CDR3aa: CASSPLGQRPYEQYF

len: 13
d_gene: TRBD1
v_gene: TRBV5-4
abundance: NA
j_gene: TRBJ1-2
CDR3nt: TGTGCCAGCAGCTTCACAGGGGCCTATGGCTACACCTTC
CDR3aa: CASSFTGAYGYTF

len: 16
d_gene: NA
v_gene: TRBV4-1
abundance: NA
j_gene: TRBJ1-1
CDR3nt: TGCGCCAGCAGCCAACCCAGCGCGGGGGGCGTGGGTGAAGCTTTCTTT
CDR3aa: CASSQPSAGGVGEAFF

len: 15
d_gene: TRBD2
v_gene: TRBV28
abundance: few
j_gene: TRBJ2-1
CDR3nt: TGTGCCAGCAGGATGACTAGCGGGCAGTACAATGAGCAGTTCTTC
CDR3aa: CASRMTSGQYNEQFF

len: 13
d_gene: NA
v_gene: TRBV4-3
abundance: NA
j_gene: TRBJ2-1
CDR3nt: TGCGCCAGCAGCCAGGGAGGGGGGGTTGAGCAGTTCTTC
CDR3aa: CASSQGGGVEQFF

len: 14
d_gene: TRBD2
v_gene: TRBV6-6
abundance: NA
j_gene: TRBJ2-2
CDR3nt: TGTGCCAGCAGGGGCGGGGGGTCCACCGGGGAGCTGTTTTTT
CDR3aa: CASRGGGSTGELFF

len: 15
d_gene: TRBD2
v_gene: TRBV28
abundance: medium-sized
j_gene: TRBJ2-5
CDR3nt: TGTGCCAGCAGTTTTCTACGGGGGGGCGGGGAGACCCAGTACTTC
CDR3aa: CASSFLRGGGETQYF

len: 13
d_gene: NA
v_gene: TRBV3-1/TRBV3-2
abundance: NA
j_gene: TRBJ2-7
CDR3nt: TGTGCCAGCAGCCAAGGAGGAGGCGGCGGGCAGTACTTC
CDR3aa: CASSQGGGGGQYF

len: 17
d_gene: TRBD1
v_gene: TRBV5-1
abundance: NA
j_gene: TRBJ2-2
CDR3nt: TGCGCCAGCAGGCGACAGGGGGAATGGATGAACACCGGGGAGCTGTTTTTT
CDR3aa: CASRRQGEWMNTGELFF

len: 16
d_gene: TRBD1
v_gene: TRBV30
abundance: NA
j_gene: TRBJ1-2
CDR3nt: TGTGCCTGGAGTCCCCTTTCGACAGGGGGGGGTTATGGCTACACCTTC
CDR3aa: CAWSPLSTGGGYGYTF

len: 15
d_gene: TRBD2
v_gene: TRBV7-3
abundance: NA
j_gene: TRBJ2-3
CDR3nt: TGTGCCAGCAGCTTAGGTCCGACTAGCGCAGATACGCAGTATTTT
CDR3aa: CASSLGPTSADTQYF

len: 17
d_gene: NA
v_gene: TRBV9
abundance: NA
j_gene: TRBJ2-5
CDR3nt: TGTGCCAGCAGCCCCCGCCTGAATACAGACCTTCAAGAGACCCAGTACTTC
CDR3aa: CASSPRLNTDLQETQYF

len: 15
d_gene: NA
v_gene: TRBV7-2
abundance: NA
j_gene: TRBJ1-1
CDR3nt: TGTGCCAGCAGCTTAGGTCCAGGAATGAACACTGAAGCTTTCTTT
CDR3aa: CASSLGPGMNTEAFF

len: 14
d_gene: TRBD2
v_gene: TRBV10-3
abundance: NA
j_gene: TRBJ2-1
CDR3nt: TGTGCCATCAAACCTAGCGGGAGTCCGGATGAGCAGTTCTTC
CDR3aa: CAIKPSGSPDEQFF

len: 14
d_gene: NA
v_gene: TRBV28
abundance: NA
j_gene: TRBJ1-3
CDR3nt: TGTGCCAGCAGCCTTAGACACGCTGGAAACACCATATATTTT
CDR3aa: CASSLRHAGNTIYF

len: 17
d_gene: TRBD1
v_gene: TRBV5-1
abundance: NA
j_gene: TRBJ1-2
CDR3nt: TGCGCCAGCAGCTTGGCCAGTTCGGGTGACAGGGGGCGAGGCTACACCTTC
CDR3aa: CASSLASSGDRGRGYTF

len: 12
d_gene: TRBD1
v_gene: TRBV30
abundance: NA
j_gene: TRBJ2-3
CDR3nt: TGTGCCCGGGACAGGGGGGCAGATACGCAGTATTTT
CDR3aa: CARDRGADTQYF

len: 16
d_gene: NA
v_gene: TRBV3-1/TRBV3-2
abundance: NA
j_gene: TRBJ1-2
CDR3nt: TGTGCCAGCAGCCAAGAGGAGGGGTGTGGGAACTATGGCTACACCTTC
CDR3aa: CASSQEEGCGNYGYTF